Each of the 11 T cell receptor beta chains below was sequenced from the same sample in a study of breast tumors, draining lymph nodes, adjacent tissues (dated by TCRdb to about 2016). The library was built by means of multiplex PCR. This sample was sequenced with an Illumina HiSeq 2000. Starting from the raw public reads, TCRdb applied fastp trimming at Q25, assembled clones with MiXCR and retained in-frame beta chains. Every distinct CDR3 protein forms one entry, paired with its most common genes and DNA. The sample profile shows fewer than 250,000 distinct CDR3 sequences; 32% of them were found once. 1.4% of the sample rests with the top ten. The axillary draining lymph nodes of breast cancer patients were the source of the lymph node samples. The specimen sequenced was axillary lymph node tissue. The receptors derive from a female donor with breast cancer. Some clones in this sample may be carry-over from other donors' samples.

This clonotype was recorded at least ten times. The chain combines TRBV12-5 with TRBJ2-1; D tentatively fits TRBD1 or TRBD2 (5 bases each). There are 13 residues in the CDR3. Germline V lookup: CDR1 LGHNT, CDR2 FRNRAP. Trimming removed 1 base at V and 8 bases at J, with 9 bases between. The CDR3 here is CASGLEPGHEQFF. The CDR3 nucleotides are TGTGCTAGTGGTTTGGAACCGGGACATGAGCAGTTCTTC.

There are many counts of this clonotype. This sequence joins TRBV6-6 and TRBJ2-7; 9 nucleotides align to TRBD1. CDR1 and CDR2 from the germline V gene are MNHNY and SVGAGI (reference sequence). The CDR3 is 15 amino acids. V lost 5 bases to trimming and J lost 3 bases; unmatched junction nucleotides: 8. Written as DNA, the CDR3 is TGTGCCAGCAGTGGCTCGGGACAGGGCGGCTACGAGCAGTACTTC. It is translated as CASSGSGQGGYEQYF.

A remark on this clonotype: A much larger clone sits a single nucleotide away, making a read error possible. V usage is TRBV5-5 and J usage is TRBJ2-1; D perhaps matches TRBD1 (6 bases). Germline V lookup: CDR1 SGHKS, CDR2 YYEKEE (reference sequence). There are 13 residues in the CDR3. CDR3 sequence reads: CASSLTGKIERFF. CDR3 coding DNA: TGTGCCAGCAGCTTGACAGGGAAGATTGAGCGGTTCTTC.

This clonotype was observed many times. The chain combines TRBV20-1 with TRBJ1-5, with D unresolved. In germline, CDR1 is DFQATT, CDR2 SNEGSKA (reference sequence). V lost 6 bases, J lost 3 bases, and 12 bases lay in between. This CDR3 is 13 amino acids long. The CDR3 DNA reads TGCAGTGCAGAGACGGGCCCCAATCAGCCCCAGCATTTT. Amino acids: CSAETGPNQPQHF.

V usage is TRBV29-1 and J usage is TRBJ1-2; D unclear. The CDR3 contains 10 residues. The germline V and J ends were trimmed by 7 bases and 3 bases, with 6 bases remaining between them. The V gene's germline CDR1 is SQVTM and CDR2 ANQGSEA. For the CDR3, the DNA is TGCAGCGACCGGGACTATGGCTACACCTTC. This codes for CSDRDYGYTF.

This clonotype came up many times. The chain recombines TRBV28 with TRBJ2-1, with TRBD2 identical over 8 bases. V shed 7 bases, J shed 6 bases, and the junction held 8 bases outside the gene matches. The CDR3 loop spans 14 amino acids. Germline values: CDR1 MDHEN, CDR2 SYDVKM. CDR3 DNA sequence: TGTGCCAGCAAAGGGGTAGCGGGATTCAATGAGCAGTTCTTC. Translating it yields CASKGVAGFNEQFF.

This clonotype was observed many times. The rearrangement uses TRBV14 and TRBJ2-2; 9 nucleotides agree with TRBD1. This CDR3 has 17 amino acids. The germline V gene has CDR1 SGHDN and CDR2 FVKESK. The J segment lost 5 bases and the V segment lost 2 bases, leaving 9 bases of the junction unmatched. CDR3 nucleotides: TGTGCCAGCAGCCAACCCGGGACAGGGAGGGGTACCGGGGAGCTGTTTTTT. Translating it yields CASSQPGTGRGTGELFF.

Concerning this clonotype: A much larger clone sits a single nucleotide away, making a read error possible. A read error is likely, as this CDR3 ends without the conserved phenylalanine or tryptophan. V usage is TRBV3-1 and J usage is TRBJ1-6; the D is unclear. Trimming shortened V by 4 bases and J by 7 bases, and 14 bases separated the two germline ends. The CDR3 is 15 residues long. Germline lookup yields CDR1 LGHDT and CDR2 YNNKEL (reference sequence). The CDR3: CASSPTWAGNSPLHL. CDR3 sequence (DNA): TGTGCCAGCAGCCCAACCTGGGCTGGAAATTCACCCCTCCACTTG.

The V and J genes are TRBV27 and TRBJ2-3; D gene ambiguous. This CDR3 comprises 13 residues. Germline CDR1 and CDR2: MNHEY and SMNVEV (reference sequence). Trimming pared 6 bases from V and 2 bases from J, leaving 9 bases between. The CDR3 region is CASRTPATDTQYF. The CDR3 DNA is TGTGCCAGCAGAACCCCAGCCACAGATACGCAGTATTTT.

The chain joins TRBV15 to TRBJ1-1; no clear D. Germline CDR1 and CDR2: LNHNV and YYDKDF (reference sequence). The CDR3 runs 14 residues. V lost 0 bases, J lost 4 bases, and 9 bases lay in between. This CDR3 reads CATSREAAGTEAFF. Here the CDR3 DNA reads TGTGCCACCAGCAGAGAGGCAGCGGGCACTGAAGCTTTCTTT.

As for this clonotype: The missing conserved phenylalanine or tryptophan at the end of this CDR3 makes a read error likely. The DNA is omitted, as the CDR3 cannot be located on it reliably, and the CDR3 follows TCRdb's listing. The V gene is TRBV20-1, the J gene TRBJ1-6; TRBD1 is the table's D call, not checked against the DNA. Germline assignment: CDR1 DFQATT and CDR2 SNEGSKA (reference sequence). With termini counted, the CDR3 has 12 amino acids. CDR3 sequence: CSARAGQGTGHY.